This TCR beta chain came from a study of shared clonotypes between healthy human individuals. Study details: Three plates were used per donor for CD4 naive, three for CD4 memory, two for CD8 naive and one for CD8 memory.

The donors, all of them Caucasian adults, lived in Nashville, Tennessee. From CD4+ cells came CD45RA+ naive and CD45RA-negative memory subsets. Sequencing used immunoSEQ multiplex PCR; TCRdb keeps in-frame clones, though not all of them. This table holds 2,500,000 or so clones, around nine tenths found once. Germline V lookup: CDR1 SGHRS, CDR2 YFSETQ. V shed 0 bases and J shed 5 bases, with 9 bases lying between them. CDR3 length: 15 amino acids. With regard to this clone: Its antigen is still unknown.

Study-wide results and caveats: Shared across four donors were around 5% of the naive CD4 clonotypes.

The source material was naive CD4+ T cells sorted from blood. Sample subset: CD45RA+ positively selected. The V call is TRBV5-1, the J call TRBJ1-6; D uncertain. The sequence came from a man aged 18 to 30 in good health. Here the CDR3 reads CASSLETANNSPLHF. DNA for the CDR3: TGCGCCAGCAGCTTGGAAACAGCCAATAATTCACCCCTCCACTTT. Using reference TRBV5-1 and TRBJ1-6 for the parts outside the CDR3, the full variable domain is KAGVTQTPRYLIKTRGQQVTLSCSPISGHRSVSWYQQTPGQGLQFLFEYFSETQRNKGNFPGRFSGRQFSNSRSEMNVSTLELGDSALYLCASSLETANNSPLHFGNGTRLTVT.